This TCR beta chain was sequenced in a study of shared clonotypes between healthy human individuals. Study-level points and caveats: The rarefaction results pointed to incomplete sorted-subset sequencing despite large depth.

In the case of this clone: Its antigen is not identified.

Trimming stripped 1 base from V and 3 bases from J, with 21 bases between. The CDR3 sequence is 18 residues long. Germline V gene sequence: CDR1 LNHDA, CDR2 SQIVND (reference sequence). Naive CD45RA+ and memory CD45RA-negative subsets were split from CD4+ cells. The authors loaded 150 to 250 ng DNA, some 32,000 T cell genomes, into sorted-subset replicate PCRs. Assay used: immunoSEQ multiplex PCR; TCRdb lists only in-frame clones, some missing. The data hold 1,500,000 or so clones, with approximately 98.5% observed a single time. The receptor was isolated from a man aged 25-40 years in good health. Sequencing was done on a sample of naive CD4+ T cells sorted from blood. Subset noted: CD45RA+ positively selected. The gene calls are TRBV19 and TRBJ1-2; D remains unclear. The chain's CDR3 is CASSIGVLGGFTDYGYTF. The DNA of the CDR3 is TGTGCCAGTAGTATAGGAGTCCTCGGAGGGTTCACGGACTATGGCTACACCTTC.